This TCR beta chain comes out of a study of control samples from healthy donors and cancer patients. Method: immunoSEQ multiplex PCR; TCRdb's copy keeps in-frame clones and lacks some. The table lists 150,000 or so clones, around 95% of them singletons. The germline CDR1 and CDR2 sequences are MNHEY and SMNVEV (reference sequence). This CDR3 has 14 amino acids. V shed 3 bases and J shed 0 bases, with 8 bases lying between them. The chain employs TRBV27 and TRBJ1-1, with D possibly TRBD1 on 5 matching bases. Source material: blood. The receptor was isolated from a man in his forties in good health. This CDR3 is CASSFGGVNTEAFF. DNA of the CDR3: TGTGCCAGCAGTTTCGGGGGGGTGAACACTGAAGCTTTCTTT.